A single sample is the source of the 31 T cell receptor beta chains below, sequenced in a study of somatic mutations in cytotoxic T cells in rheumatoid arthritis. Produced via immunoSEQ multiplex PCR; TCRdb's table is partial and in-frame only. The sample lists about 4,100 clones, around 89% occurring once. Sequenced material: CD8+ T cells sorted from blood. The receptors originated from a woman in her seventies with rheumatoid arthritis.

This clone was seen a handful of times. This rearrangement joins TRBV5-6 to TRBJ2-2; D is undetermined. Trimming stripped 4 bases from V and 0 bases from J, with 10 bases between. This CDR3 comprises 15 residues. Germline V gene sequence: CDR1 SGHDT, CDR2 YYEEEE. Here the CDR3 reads CASSRRHPNTGELFF. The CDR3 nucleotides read TGTGCCAGCAGCCGCAGACACCCGAACACCGGGGAGCTGTTTTTT.

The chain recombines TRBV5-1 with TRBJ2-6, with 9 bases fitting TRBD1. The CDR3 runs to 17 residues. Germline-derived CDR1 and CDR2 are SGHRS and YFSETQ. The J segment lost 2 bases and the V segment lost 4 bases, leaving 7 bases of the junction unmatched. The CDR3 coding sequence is TGCGCCAGCAGCCCCCGGGACAGGGTCACTGGGGCCAACGTCCTGACTTTC. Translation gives CASSPRDRVTGANVLTF.

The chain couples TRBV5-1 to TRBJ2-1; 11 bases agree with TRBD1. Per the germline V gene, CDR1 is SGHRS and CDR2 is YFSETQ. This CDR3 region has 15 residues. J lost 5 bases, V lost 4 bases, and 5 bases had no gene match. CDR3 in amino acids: CASSEGQGVDNEQFF. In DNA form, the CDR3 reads TGCGCCAGCAGCGAGGGACAGGGGGTTGACAATGAGCAGTTCTTC.

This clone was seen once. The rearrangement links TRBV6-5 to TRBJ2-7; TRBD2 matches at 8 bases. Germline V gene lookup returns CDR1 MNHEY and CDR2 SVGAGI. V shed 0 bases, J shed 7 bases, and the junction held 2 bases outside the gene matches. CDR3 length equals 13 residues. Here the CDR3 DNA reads TGTGCCAGCAGTTACTCTTCGGGGGGGGAGCAGTACTTC. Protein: CASSYSSGGEQYF.

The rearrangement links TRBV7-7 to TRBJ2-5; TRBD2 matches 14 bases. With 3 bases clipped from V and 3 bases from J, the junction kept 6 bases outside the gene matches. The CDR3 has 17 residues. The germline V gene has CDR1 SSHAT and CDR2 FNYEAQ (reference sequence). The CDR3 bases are TGTGCCAGCAGCTTGACTAGCGGGGGGGATGGTGAAGAGACCCAGTACTTC. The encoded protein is CASSLTSGGDGEETQYF.

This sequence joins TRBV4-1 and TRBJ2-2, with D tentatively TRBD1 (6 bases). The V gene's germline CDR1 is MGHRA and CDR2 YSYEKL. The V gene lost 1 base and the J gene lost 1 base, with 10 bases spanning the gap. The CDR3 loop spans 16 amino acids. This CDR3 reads CASSQAGHQNTGELFF. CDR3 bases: TGCGCCAGCAGCCAAGCGGGACACCAGAACACCGGGGAGCTGTTTTTT.

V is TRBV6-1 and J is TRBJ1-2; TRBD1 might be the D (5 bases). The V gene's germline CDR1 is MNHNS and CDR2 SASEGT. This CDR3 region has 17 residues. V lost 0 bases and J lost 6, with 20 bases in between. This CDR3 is CASSEALRPGRFDGYTF. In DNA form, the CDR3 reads TGTGCCAGCAGTGAAGCGCTTCGACCAGGGAGGTTCGATGGCTACACCTTC.

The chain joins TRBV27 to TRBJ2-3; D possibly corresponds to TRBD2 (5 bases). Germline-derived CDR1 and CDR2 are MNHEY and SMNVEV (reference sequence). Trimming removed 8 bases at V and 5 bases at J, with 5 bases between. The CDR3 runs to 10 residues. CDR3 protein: CASGRDTQYF. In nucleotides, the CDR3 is TGTGCCAGCGGGAGAGATACGCAGTATTTT.

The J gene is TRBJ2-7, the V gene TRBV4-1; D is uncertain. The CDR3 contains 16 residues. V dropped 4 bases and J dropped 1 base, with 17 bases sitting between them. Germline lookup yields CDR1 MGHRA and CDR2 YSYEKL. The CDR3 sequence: CASSPTSSLTSYEQYF. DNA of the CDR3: TGCGCCAGCAGCCCCACCTCCAGTCTCACATCCTACGAGCAGTACTTC.

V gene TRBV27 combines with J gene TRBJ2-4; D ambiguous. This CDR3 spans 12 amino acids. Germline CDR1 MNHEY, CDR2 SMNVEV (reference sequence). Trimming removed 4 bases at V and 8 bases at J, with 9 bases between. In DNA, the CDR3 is TGTGCCAGCAGTTCGGGTTTAGACATTCAGTACTTC. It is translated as CASSSGLDIQYF.

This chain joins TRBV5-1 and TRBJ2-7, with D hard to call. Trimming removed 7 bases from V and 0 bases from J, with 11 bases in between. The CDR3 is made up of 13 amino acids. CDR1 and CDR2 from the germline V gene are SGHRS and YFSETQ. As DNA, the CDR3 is TGCGCCAGCGCCCTTGGGCCCTCCTACGAGCAGTACTTC. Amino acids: CASALGPSYEQYF.

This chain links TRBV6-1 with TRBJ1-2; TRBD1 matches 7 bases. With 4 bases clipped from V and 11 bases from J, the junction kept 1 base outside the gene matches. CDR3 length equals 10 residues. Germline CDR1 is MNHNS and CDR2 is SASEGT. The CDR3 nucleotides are TGTGCCAGCAGTGGACAGGGATACACCTTC. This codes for CASSGQGYTF.

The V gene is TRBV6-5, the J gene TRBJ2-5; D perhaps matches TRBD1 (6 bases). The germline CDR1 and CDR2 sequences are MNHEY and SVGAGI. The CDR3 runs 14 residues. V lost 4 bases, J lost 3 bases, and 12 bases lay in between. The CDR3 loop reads CASSSGTPKETQYF. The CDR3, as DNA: TGTGCCAGCAGTTCCGGGACACCTAAAGAGACCCAGTACTTC.

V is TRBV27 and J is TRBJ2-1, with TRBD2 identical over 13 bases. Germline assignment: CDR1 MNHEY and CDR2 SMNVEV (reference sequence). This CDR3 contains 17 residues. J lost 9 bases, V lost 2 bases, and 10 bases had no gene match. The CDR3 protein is CASSLPILAGGRFEQFF. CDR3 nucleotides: TGTGCCAGCAGTTTACCCATACTAGCGGGGGGGCGATTTGAGCAGTTCTTC.

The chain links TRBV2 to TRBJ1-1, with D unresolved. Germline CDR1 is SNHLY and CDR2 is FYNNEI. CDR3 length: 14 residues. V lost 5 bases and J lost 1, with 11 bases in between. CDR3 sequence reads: CASSPVDTNTEAFF. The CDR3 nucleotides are TGTGCCAGCAGTCCCGTCGACACGAACACTGAAGCTTTCTTT.

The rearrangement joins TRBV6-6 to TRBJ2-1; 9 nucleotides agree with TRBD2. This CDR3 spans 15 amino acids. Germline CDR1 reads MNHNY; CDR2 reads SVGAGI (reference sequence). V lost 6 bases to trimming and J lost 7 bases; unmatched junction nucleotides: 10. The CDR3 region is CASSRTGGGGNEQFF. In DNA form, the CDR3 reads TGTGCCAGCAGCCGTACTGGCGGGGGGGGGAATGAGCAGTTCTTC.

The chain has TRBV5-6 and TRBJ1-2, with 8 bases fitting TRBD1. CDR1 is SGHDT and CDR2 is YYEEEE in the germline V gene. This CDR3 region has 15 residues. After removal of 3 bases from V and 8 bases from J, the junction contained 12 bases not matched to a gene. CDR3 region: CASSWDRTLYSGYTF. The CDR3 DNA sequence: TGTGCCAGCAGCTGGGACAGGACCTTATACTCCGGCTACACCTTC.

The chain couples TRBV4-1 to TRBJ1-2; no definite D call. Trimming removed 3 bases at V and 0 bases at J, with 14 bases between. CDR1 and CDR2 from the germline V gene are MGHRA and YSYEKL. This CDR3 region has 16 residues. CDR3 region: CASSQTPLGANYGYTF. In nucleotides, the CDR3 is TGCGCCAGCAGCCAGACCCCTTTGGGAGCTAACTATGGCTACACCTTC.

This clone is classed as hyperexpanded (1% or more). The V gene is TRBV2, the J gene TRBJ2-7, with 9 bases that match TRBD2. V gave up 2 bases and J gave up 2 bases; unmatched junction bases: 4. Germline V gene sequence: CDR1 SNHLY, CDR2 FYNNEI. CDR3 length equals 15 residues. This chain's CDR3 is CASSERPSGTYEQYF. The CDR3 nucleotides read TGTGCCAGCAGTGAAAGGCCTAGCGGGACCTACGAGCAGTACTTC. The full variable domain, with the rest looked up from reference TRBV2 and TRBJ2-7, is EPEVTQTPSHQVTQMGQEVILRCVPISNHLYFYWYRQILGQKVEFLVSFYNNEISEKSEIFDDQFSVERPDGSNFTLKIRSTKLEDSAMYFCASSERPSGTYEQYFGPGTRLTVT.

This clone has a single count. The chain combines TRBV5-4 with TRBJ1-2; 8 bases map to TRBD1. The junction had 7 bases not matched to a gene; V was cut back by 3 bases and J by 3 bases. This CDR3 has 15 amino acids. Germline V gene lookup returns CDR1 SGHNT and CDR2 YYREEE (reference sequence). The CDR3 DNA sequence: TGTGCCAGCAGCTGGGACAGGACCTTATACTATGGCTACACCTTC. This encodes CASSWDRTLYYGYTF.

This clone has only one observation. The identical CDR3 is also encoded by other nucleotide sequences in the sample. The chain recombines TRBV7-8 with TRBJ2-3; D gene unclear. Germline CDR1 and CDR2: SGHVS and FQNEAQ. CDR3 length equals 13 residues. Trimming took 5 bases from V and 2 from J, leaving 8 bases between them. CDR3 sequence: CASSPLDTDTQYF. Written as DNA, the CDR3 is TGTGCCAGCAGCCCCCTAGACACAGATACGCAGTATTTT.

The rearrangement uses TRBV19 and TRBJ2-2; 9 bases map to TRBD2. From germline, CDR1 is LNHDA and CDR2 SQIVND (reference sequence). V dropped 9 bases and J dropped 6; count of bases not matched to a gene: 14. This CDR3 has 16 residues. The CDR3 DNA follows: TGTGCCAGCACGGGGGGGTTAGCGGGAGTCTCCGGGGAGCTGTTTTTT. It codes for CASTGGLAGVSGELFF.

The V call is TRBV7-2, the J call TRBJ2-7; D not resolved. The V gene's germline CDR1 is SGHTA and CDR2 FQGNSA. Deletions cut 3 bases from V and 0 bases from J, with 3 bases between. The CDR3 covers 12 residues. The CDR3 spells CASSFHSYEQYF. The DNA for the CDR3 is TGTGCCAGCAGCTTCCACTCCTACGAGCAGTACTTC.

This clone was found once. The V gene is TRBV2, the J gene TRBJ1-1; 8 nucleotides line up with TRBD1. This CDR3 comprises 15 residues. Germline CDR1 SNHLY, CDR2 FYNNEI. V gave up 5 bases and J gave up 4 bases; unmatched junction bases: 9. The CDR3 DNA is TGTGCCAGCAGTCGGGTTCGACAGGGGCGCACTGAAGCTTTCTTT. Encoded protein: CASSRVRQGRTEAFF.

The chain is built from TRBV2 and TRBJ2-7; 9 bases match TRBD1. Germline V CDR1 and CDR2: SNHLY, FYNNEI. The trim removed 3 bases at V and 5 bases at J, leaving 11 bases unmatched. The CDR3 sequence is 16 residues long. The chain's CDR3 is CASSDPTGQGINEQYF. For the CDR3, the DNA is TGTGCCAGCAGTGATCCCACGGGACAGGGAATCAACGAGCAGTACTTC.

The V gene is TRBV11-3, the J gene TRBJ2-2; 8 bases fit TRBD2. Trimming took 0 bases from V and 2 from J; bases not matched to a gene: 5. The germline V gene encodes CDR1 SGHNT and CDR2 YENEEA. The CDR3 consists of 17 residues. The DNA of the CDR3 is TGTGCCAGCAGCTTAGACCCGACTAGCGCCAACACCGGGGAGCTGTTTTTT. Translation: CASSLDPTSANTGELFF.

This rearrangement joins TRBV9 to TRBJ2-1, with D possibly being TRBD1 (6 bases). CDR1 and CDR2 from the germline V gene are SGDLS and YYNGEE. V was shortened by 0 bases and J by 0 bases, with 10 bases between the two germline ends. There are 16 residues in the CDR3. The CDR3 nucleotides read TGTGCCAGCAGCGTAGACTACAGGGTCTCCTACAATGAGCAGTTCTTC. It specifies CASSVDYRVSYNEQFF.

CDR3 in amino acids: CASSFLGAEQFF. The CDR3 DNA follows: TGTGCCAGCAGTTTTCTAGGGGCTGAGCAGTTCTTC. V is TRBV27 and J is TRBJ2-1; possibly TRBD1 for D (5 bases). CDR1 MNHEY and CDR2 SMNVEV come from the germline V gene (reference sequence). The CDR3 length is 12 residues. Deletions cut 3 bases from V and 9 bases from J, with 9 bases between.

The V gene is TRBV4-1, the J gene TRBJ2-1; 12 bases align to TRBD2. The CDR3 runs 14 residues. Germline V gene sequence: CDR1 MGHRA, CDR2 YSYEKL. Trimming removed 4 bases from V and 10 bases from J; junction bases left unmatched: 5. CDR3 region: CASSRTSGGNEQFF. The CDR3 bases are TGCGCCAGCAGCCGAACTAGCGGGGGGAACGAGCAGTTCTTC.

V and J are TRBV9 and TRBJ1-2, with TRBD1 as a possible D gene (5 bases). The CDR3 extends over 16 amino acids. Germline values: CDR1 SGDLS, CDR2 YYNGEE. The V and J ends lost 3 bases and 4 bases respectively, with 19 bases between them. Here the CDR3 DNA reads TGTGCCAGCAGCGACCCTGCAGGGCGATCTGTCTATGGCTACACCTTC. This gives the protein CASSDPAGRSVYGYTF.

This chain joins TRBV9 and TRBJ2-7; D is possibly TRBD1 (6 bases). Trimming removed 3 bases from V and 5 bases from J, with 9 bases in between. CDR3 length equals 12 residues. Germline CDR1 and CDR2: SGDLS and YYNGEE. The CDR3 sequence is CASSAAGDEQYF. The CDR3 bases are TGTGCCAGCAGCGCCGCAGGGGACGAGCAGTACTTC.